Listed here are 3 T cell receptor beta chains from one sample, sequenced in a study of T cells in Graves' hyperthyroidism and ophthalmopathy. The investigators amplified TCR beta CDR3 regions from RNA transcripts. A first-round RT-PCR of the TCR CDR3 used the HTBI primer set. In TCRdb, the multiplex PCR reads were re-called with MiXCR into one record per CDR3 protein. The sample lists about 570,000 distinct CDR3 sequences; around 45% were seen once. Sequences were obtained from peripheral blood or thyroid tissue (not recorded which). These TCRs come from an adult woman with Graves' disease, either hyperthyroidism or ophthalmopathy (not recorded which).

As concerns this clonotype: Sequence at one end of the junction differs from germline and may be a read error. This rearrangement joins TRBV15 to TRBJ1-5, with D hard to call. CDR3 length equals 16 residues. The germline V gene encodes CDR1 LNHNV and CDR2 YYDKDF (reference sequence). The CDR3 region has the DNA TGTGCCGCCAGCAGCTTGGCCGGGTTGGAAAATCAGCCCCAGCATTTT. Residues: CAASSLAGLENQPQHF.

The chain couples TRBV19 to TRBJ1-1; D gene uncertain. Germline V CDR1 and CDR2: LNHDA, SQIVND (reference sequence). The length of the CDR3 is 13 residues. V lost 6 bases and J 8 bases, leaving 16 bases between the germline ends. The CDR3 loop is CASRQSGYSEAFF. The CDR3 coding sequence is TGTGCCAGTAGGCAATCGGGGTACTCCGAAGCTTTCTTT.

The chain uses TRBV7-2 and TRBJ1-1, with a weak D call TRBD1 (6 bases). This CDR3 is built from 15 residues. In germline, CDR1 is SGHTA, CDR2 FQGNSA. V gave up 5 bases and J gave up 1 base, with 14 bases separating them. The CDR3 DNA sequence: TGTGCCAGCAGCCCAACCCACAGGGAGAACACTGAAGCTTTCTTT. Translation: CASSPTHRENTEAFF.